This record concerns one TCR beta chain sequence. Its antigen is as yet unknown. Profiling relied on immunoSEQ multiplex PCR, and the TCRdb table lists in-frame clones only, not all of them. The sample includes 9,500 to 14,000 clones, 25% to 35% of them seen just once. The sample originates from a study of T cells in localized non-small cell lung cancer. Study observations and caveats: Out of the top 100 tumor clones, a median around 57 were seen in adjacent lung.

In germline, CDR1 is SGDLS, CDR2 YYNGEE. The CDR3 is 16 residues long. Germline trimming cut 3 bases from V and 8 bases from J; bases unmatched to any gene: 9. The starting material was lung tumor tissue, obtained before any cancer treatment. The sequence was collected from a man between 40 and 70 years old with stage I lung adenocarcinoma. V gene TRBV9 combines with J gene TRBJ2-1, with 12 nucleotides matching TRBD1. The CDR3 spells CASSGLGDRGLHEQFF. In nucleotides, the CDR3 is TGTGCCAGCAGCGGCCTAGGGGACAGGGGGCTCCATGAGCAGTTCTTC.